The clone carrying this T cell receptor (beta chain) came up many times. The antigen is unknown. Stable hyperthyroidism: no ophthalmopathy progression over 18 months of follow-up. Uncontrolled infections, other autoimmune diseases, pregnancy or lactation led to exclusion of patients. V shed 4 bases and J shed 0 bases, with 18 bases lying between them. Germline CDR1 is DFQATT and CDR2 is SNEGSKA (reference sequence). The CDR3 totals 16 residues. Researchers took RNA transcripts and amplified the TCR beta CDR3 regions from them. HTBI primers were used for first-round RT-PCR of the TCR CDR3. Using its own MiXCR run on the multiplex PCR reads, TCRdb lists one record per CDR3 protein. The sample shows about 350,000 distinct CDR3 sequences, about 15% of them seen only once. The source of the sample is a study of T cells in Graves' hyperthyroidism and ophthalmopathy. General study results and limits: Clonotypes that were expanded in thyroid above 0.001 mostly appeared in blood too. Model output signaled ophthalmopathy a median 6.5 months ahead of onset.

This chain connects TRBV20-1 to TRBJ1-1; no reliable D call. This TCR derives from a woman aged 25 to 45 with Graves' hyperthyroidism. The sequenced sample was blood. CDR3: CSATAPLRPMNTEAFF. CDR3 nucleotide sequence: TGCAGTGCTACGGCGCCATTGCGGCCTATGAACACTGAAGCTTTCTTT.